Listed below are T cell receptor beta chains from one sample, sequenced in a study of CXCR3-negative and CXCR3-positive naive CD8 T cells. One entry per CDR3 protein, without DNA, is what TCRdb gives after re-calling the 5' RACE reads. The table for this sample gives 84,000 or so distinct CDR3 sequences. The sample was naive CXCR3+ CD8+ T cells from blood. Every receptor here comes from a human donor in good health. Some clones in this sample may be carry-over from other donors' samples. CDR3s include the opening cysteine and the closing phenylalanine or tryptophan.

v_gene	j_gene	CDR3aa
TRBV7-6	TRBJ2-1	CASRERAISNEQFF
TRBV20-1	TRBJ2-7	CSARDGSGYEQYF
TRBV6-5	TRBJ2-1	CASGRLAGINEQFF
TRBV7-9	TRBJ1-1	CASSLWVVTEAFF
TRBV28	TRBJ2-2	CASSYQGGNTGELFF
TRBV12-3/TRBV12-4	TRBJ2-1	CASSTYGPDSLGQFF
TRBV28	TRBJ2-7	CASTLQGSSYEQYF
TRBV7-2	TRBJ2-7	CASSYFNFHEQYF
TRBV29-1	TRBJ2-7	CSVITGTLEQYF
TRBV6-1	TRBJ1-4	CASTSGEKLFF
TRBV18	TRBJ2-7	CASSPFRSYEQYF
TRBV28	TRBJ2-3	CASSFPRQTGTDTQYF
TRBV25-1	TRBJ2-1	CASSLLGGFNEQFF
TRBV6-2/TRBV6-3	TRBJ1-2	CASSYKRGDLYDF
TRBV13	TRBJ2-1	CASSVQGTYEQFF
TRBV7-9	TRBJ2-7	CASTTTFVYEQYF
TRBV6-2/TRBV6-3	TRBJ2-7	CASSFGGVEQYF
TRBV28	TRBJ2-7	CASSSTSYEQYF
TRBV7-9	TRBJ2-6	CASSLGAGLLSGANVLTF
TRBV4-1	TRBJ2-5	CASSQFSGGEETQYF
TRBV6-2/TRBV6-3	TRBJ2-4	CASNPGLGTYIQYF
TRBV29-1	TRBJ2-2	CSVEISGTYTGELFF
TRBV29-1	TRBJ1-1	CSVDIYTEAFF
TRBV20-1	TRBJ2-7	CSADSGGSYEQYF
TRBV4-2	TRBJ1-1	CASSQGVIGGNTEAFF
TRBV24-1	TRBJ2-5	CATRSTAQETQYF
TRBV5-1	TRBJ2-7	CASSIGGPQTSGIYEQYF
TRBV25-1	TRBJ1-5	CASSAGTNQPQHF
TRBV15	TRBJ2-4	CATSRDLDSLGDIQYF
TRBV28	TRBJ2-7	CASSSLAGVSYEQYF